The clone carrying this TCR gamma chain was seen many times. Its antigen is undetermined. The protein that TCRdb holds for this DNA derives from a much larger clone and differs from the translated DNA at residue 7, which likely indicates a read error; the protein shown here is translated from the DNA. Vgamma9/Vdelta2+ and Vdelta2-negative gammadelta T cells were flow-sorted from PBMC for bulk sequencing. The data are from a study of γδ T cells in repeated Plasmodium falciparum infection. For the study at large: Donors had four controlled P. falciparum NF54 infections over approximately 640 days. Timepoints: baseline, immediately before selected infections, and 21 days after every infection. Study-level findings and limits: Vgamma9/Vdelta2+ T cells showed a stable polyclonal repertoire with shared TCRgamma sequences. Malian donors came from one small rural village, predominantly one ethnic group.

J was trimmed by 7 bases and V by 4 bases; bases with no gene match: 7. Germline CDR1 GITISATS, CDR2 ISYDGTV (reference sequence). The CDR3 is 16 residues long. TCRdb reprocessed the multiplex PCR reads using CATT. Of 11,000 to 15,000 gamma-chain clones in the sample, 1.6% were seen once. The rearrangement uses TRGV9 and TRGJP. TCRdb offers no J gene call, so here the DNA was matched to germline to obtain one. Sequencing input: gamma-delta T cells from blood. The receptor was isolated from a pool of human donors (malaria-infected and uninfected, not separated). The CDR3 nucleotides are TGTGCCTTGTGGGAAACGGTGGAGTTGGGCAAAAAAATCAAGGTATTT. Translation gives CALWETVELGKKIKVF.